This section outlines one T cell receptor (beta chain) sequence together with its context. 60 Vbeta and 13 Jbeta primers were used in PCR. The protocol was immunoSEQ multiplex PCR, while the TCRdb copy is restricted to in-frame clones and leaves out a portion. This sample has under 200,000 clones, with less than 85% found just once. The data were obtained in a study of cytomegalovirus exposure and HLA in healthy donors. This clonotype was sampled from a man aged 40-49 years in good health and CMV-seronegative. The sample taken for sequencing was PBMCs.

CDR3 region: CASSDPGQGSWEQYF. The CDR3 nucleotides are TGTGCCAGCAGCGATCCGGGACAGGGGAGTTGGGAGCAGTACTTC. The chain joins TRBV7-6 to TRBJ2-5, with 10 bases aligning to TRBD1. This CDR3 is 15 amino acids long. V shed 5 bases and J 11 bases; nucleotides not matched to a gene: 14. Germline V CDR1 and CDR2: SGHVS, FNYEAQ.